This passage covers 2 T cell receptor beta chains from one sample sequenced in a study of T-cell reconstitution after alpha-beta-depleted transplantation in children. Unique molecular identifiers were built into the TCRbeta library. One entry per CDR3 protein results from TCRdb running MiXCR on the PCR reads. The sample holds approximately 300,000 distinct CDR3 sequences, over 7.5% seen once. Whole-study findings and limits: One year after transplant, T-cell counts and diversity came mostly from newly produced T cells.

These receptors are not linked to any known antigen. The sample in question was peripheral blood, obtained 360 days after TCRalphabeta/CD19-depleted stem cell transplant. These receptors were taken from a female patient aged 2-10 years who had a stem cell transplant for Fanconi anemia, so the T cells may come from the graft donor.

This clonotype was counted at least ten times. V and J are TRBV6-6 and TRBJ2-1; tentatively, D is TRBD2 (5 bases). Trimming stripped 8 bases from V and 0 bases from J, with 8 bases between. CDR1 MNHNY and CDR2 SVGAGI come from the germline V gene (reference sequence). The CDR3 runs to 13 residues. CDR3 region: CASGRGSYNEQFF. CDR3 nucleotide sequence: TGTGCCAGCGGTCGGGGCTCCTACAATGAGCAGTTCTTC.

As DNA, the CDR3 is TGTGCCAGCAGCTTAGCGGGAGGTTGGGGCACAGATACGCAGTATTTT. It yields the protein CASSLAGGWGTDTQYF. The J gene is TRBJ2-3, the V gene TRBV7-2; a weak D match, TRBD2 (6 bases). CDR1 and CDR2 from the germline V gene are SGHTA and FQGNSA. V lost 0 bases to trimming and J lost 1 base, with 11 bases between them. This CDR3 contains 16 residues. The full variable domain, completed using reference TRBV7-2 and TRBJ2-3, is GAGVSQSPSNKVTEKGKDVELRCDPISGHTALYWYRQSLGQGLEFLIYFQGNSAPDKSGLPSDRFSAERTGGSVSTLTIQRTQQEDSAVYLCASSLAGGWGTDTQYFGPGTRLTVL.